The source of this T cell receptor beta chain is a study of blood T cell repertoires in COVID-19. Study-level information: Acute and convalescent COVID-19 specimens originated in the United States, Italy and Spain.

Per the original data handling: By means of reference gene primer amplification, nucleated cell counts were estimated. TCRdb keeps only in-frame clones here, not all; method: immunoSEQ multiplex PCR. The V and J calls and clone size come from that table; D and trimming were worked out from the DNA. Of roughly 64,000 clones in the sample, under 80% were seen once. This CDR3 is built from 16 residues. Germline V lookup: CDR1 SGHNT, CDR2 YENEEA. Losses at the gene ends were 0 bases for V and 3 bases for J; bases not matched to a gene: 4. The gene calls are TRBV11-3 and TRBJ1-1, with 10 bases that match TRBD1. The sequence was collected from a woman aged 55-69 years who had been exposed to COVID-19. Material for sequencing was PBMCs or T cells enriched from blood (not recorded which). CDR3 coding DNA: TGTGCCAGCAGCTTAGATCGGACAGGGGGGGACACTGAAGCTTTCTTT. It encodes CASSLDRTGGDTEAFF. The full variable domain, its missing parts supplied by reference TRBV11-3 and TRBJ1-1, is EAGVVQSPRYKIIEKKQPVAFWCNPISGHNTLYWYLQNLGQGPELLIRYENEEAVDDSQLPKDRFSAERLKGVDSTLKIQPAELGDSAVYLCASSLDRTGGDTEAFFGQGTRLTVV.